This T cell receptor beta chain appears in the sequencing data of a study of cytomegalovirus exposure and HLA in healthy donors. Germline V CDR1 and CDR2: SEHNR, FQNEAQ (reference sequence). This CDR3 has 15 residues. V shed 3 bases and J shed 2 bases, with 13 bases lying between them. The PCR used 60 Vbeta and 13 Jbeta primers. Sequenced by immunoSEQ multiplex PCR; TCRdb stores in-frame clones only, minus some. Found here are roughly 190,000 clones, around 78% of them singletons; the top ten hold roughly 1.9%. The source is a woman in her 30s in good health and CMV-seropositive. The sample comprised PBMCs. The chain joins TRBV7-9 to TRBJ2-5; D is perhaps TRBD1 (6 bases). CDR3 nucleotide sequence: TGTGCCAGCAGCTTTCTTCGCAGGGGACAAGAGACCCAGTACTTC. Translating gives CASSFLRRGQETQYF.